This TCR beta chain was sequenced during a study of blood T cells in healthy people across ages. Study-level background: For every two T cells, template switching captured about one barcoded beta molecule.

Ranging in age from about 6 to 95, the donors were healthy Caucasian individuals from Russia. Each donor supplied ten milliliters of peripheral blood. V lost 5 bases to trimming and J lost 6 bases; unmatched junction nucleotides: 9. The V gene's germline CDR1 is SGHRS and CDR2 YFSETQ. This CDR3 contains 14 residues. Next came a second PCR, run for about 6 to 11 cycles, which used a sample-barcoded 5' primer along with a J-beta primer mix. MiXCR was run by TCRdb on the 5' RACE reads, yielding one entry per CDR3 protein. The sample shows around 2 million distinct CDR3 sequences, around 42% of them seen only once.

V usage is TRBV5-1 and J usage is TRBJ2-3, with 7 positions matching TRBD1. Sequenced sample: blood. The sequence was collected from a human donor in good health. Here the CDR3 DNA reads TGCGCCAGCAGGAGAGGGGGCGTGATGGATACGCAGTATTTT. It is translated as CASRRGGVMDTQYF.